Listed below are T cell receptor beta chains from one sample, sequenced in a study of shared clonotypes between healthy human individuals. The protocol was immunoSEQ multiplex PCR, while the TCRdb copy is restricted to in-frame clones and leaves out a portion. The repertoire holds some 690,000 clones, about nine tenths seen once, with 30% to 40% in the top ten. The sequencing input was memory CD8+ T cells from PBMCs. All receptors come from a man aged 18 to 29 in good health. Some clones in this sample may be carry-over from other donors' samples. Both conserved end residues are part of each CDR3. The D gene is left open where the match is weak. The size of a clone is reported for some rows only, either as once, few or many, or as a class for expanded clones.

V gene	clone size	J gene	D gene	CDR3 protein	CDR3 DNA
TRBV29-1	.	TRBJ2-1	TRBD2	CSVPPGGSYNEQFF	TGCAGCGTTCCCCCGGGGGGCTCCTACAATGAGCAGTTCTTC
TRBV11-3	.	TRBJ2-7	.	CASSSELGRSYEQYF	TGTGCCAGCAGCTCAGAGTTGGGAAGGTCCTACGAGCAGTACTTC
TRBV4-1	.	TRBJ1-1	.	CASSHIRRMNTEAFF	TGCGCCAGCAGCCACATAAGGAGAATGAACACTGAAGCTTTCTTT
TRBV9	.	TRBJ2-7	TRBD1	CASSAGGQGYEQYF	TGTGCCAGCAGCGCCGGGGGACAGGGATACGAGCAGTACTTC
TRBV28	.	TRBJ1-2	.	CASNNRILVGYTF	TGTGCCAGCAATAACAGGATATTAGTCGGCTACACCTTC
TRBV28	.	TRBJ1-4	.	CASSLRTVTNEKLFF	TGTGCCAGCAGTCTCCGGACAGTAACTAATGAAAAACTGTTTTTT
TRBV7-9	.	TRBJ2-1	.	CASSLGGGPYNEQFF	TGTGCCAGCAGCTTAGGAGGGGGACCCTACAATGAGCAGTTCTTC
TRBV28	.	TRBJ2-7	TRBD1	CASSLGTGVSGYYEQYF	TGTGCCAGCAGTCTAGGGACAGGCGTCTCTGGTTACTACGAGCAGTACTTC
TRBV27	.	TRBJ1-2	.	CASSLQGAAGGYTF	TGTGCCAGCAGTTTGCAGGGAGCGGCAGGTGGCTACACCTTC
TRBV11-2	once	TRBJ1-2	.	CASSRGPEPYGYTF	TGTGCCAGCAGCCGCGGACCGGAACCTTATGGCTACACCTTC
TRBV7-8	.	TRBJ2-3	.	CASSLRLAVKDTQYF	TGTGCCAGCAGCTTACGCCTAGCTGTTAAAGATACGCAGTATTTT
TRBV30	.	TRBJ2-1	.	CAWSVLFGSYNEQFF	TGTGCCTGGAGTGTGCTCTTCGGGTCCTACAATGAGCAGTTCTTC
TRBV7-9	.	TRBJ1-1	.	CASRHRDSREAEAFF	TGTGCCAGCAGACATAGGGACTCCCGGGAGGCTGAAGCTTTCTTT
TRBV5-1	.	TRBJ2-5	TRBD1	CASSLYQGAGETQYF	TGCGCCAGCAGCTTGTATCAGGGGGCGGGAGAGACCCAGTACTTC
TRBV28	.	TRBJ1-2	.	CASSPSFGYTF	TGTGCCAGCAGTCCTTCGTTTGGCTACACCTTC
TRBV7-3	.	TRBJ2-3	.	CASSPITGARTDTQYF	TGTGCCAGCAGCCCCATCACGGGGGCGCGAACAGATACGCAGTATTTT
TRBV9	.	TRBJ2-5	TRBD2	CASSASWAGGPSETQYF	TGTGCCAGCAGCGCCAGTTGGGCGGGAGGGCCATCAGAGACCCAGTACTTC
TRBV15	.	TRBJ2-5	.	CATSRDLRLQETQYF	TGTGCCACCAGCAGAGATCTACGGCTCCAAGAGACCCAGTACTTC
TRBV5-1	.	TRBJ2-7	.	CASSYGSYEQYF	TGCGCCAGCAGCTACGGTTCCTACGAGCAGTACTTC
TRBV7-9	once	TRBJ1-2	.	CASRGDRNTYGYTF	TGTGCCAGCAGGGGGGACCGTAATACCTATGGCTACACCTTC
TRBV29-1	.	TRBJ2-2	.	CSAPSQEKTGELFF	TGCAGCGCCCCGAGTCAGGAAAAAACCGGGGAGCTGTTTTTT
TRBV7-8	.	TRBJ2-3	TRBD2	CASSLLAGTEDTQYF	TGTGCCAGCAGCTTACTAGCGGGAACTGAGGATACGCAGTATTTT
TRBV9	.	TRBJ2-7	.	CASSVGVRVLDEQYF	TGTGCCAGCAGCGTAGGGGTCAGGGTGTTGGACGAGCAGTACTTC
TRBV9	.	TRBJ2-2	TRBD2	CASSAGLVAGELFF	TGTGCCAGCAGCGCGGGACTAGTGGCCGGGGAGCTGTTTTTT
TRBV5-8	.	TRBJ2-7	.	CASSLAFSGNPYEQYF	TGTGCCAGCAGCTTGGCCTTTTCGGGAAATCCCTACGAGCAGTACTTC
TRBV5-6	.	TRBJ1-2	TRBD1	CASSVGQELGGYTF	TGTGCCAGCAGCGTGGGACAGGAGCTAGGAGGCTACACCTTC
TRBV7-9	few	TRBJ1-1	.	CASSLGGGLNTEAFF	TGTGCCAGCAGCTTAGGAGGAGGTCTCAACACTGAAGCTTTCTTT
TRBV7-9	.	TRBJ1-1	TRBD1	CASSSGWTGHPEAFF	TGTGCCAGCAGCTCGGGGTGGACAGGGCACCCTGAAGCTTTCTTT
TRBV29-1	.	TRBJ1-1	.	CSGLPPSTEAFF	TGCAGCGGCCTCCCTCCATCAACTGAAGCTTTCTTT
TRBV6-6	.	TRBJ1-5	.	CASSSYNQPQHF	TGTGCCAGCAGTTCCTATAATCAGCCCCAGCATTTT
TRBV9	.	TRBJ2-2	.	CASSVDLLGVTGELFF	TGTGCCAGCAGCGTAGATTTACTCGGGGTCACCGGGGAGCTGTTTTTT
TRBV6-4	.	TRBJ2-1	TRBD2	CASSRLAGAYNEQFF	TGTGCCAGCAGTCGACTAGCGGGAGCCTACAATGAGCAGTTCTTC
TRBV4-2	once	TRBJ2-7	.	CASSQDRASATYEQYF	TGTGCCAGCAGCCAAGATAGGGCTAGCGCGACTTACGAGCAGTACTTC
TRBV28	.	TRBJ1-2	.	CASSPIDWYGYTF	TGTGCCAGCAGCCCCATCGACTGGTATGGCTACACCTTC